These 24 T cell receptor beta chains originate from one sample sequenced in a study of Graves' ophthalmopathy and Graves' hyperthyroidism. Using RNA transcripts, the TCR beta CDR3 regions were amplified. An initial RT-PCR round employing HTBI primers preceded a second-round multiplex PCR. MiXCR was run by TCRdb on the multiplex PCR reads, yielding one entry per CDR3 protein. Among about 1.1 million distinct CDR3 sequences listed, roughly 35% were seen once. The sequenced sample was peripheral blood or thyroid tissue (not recorded which). The receptor set was obtained from an adult man with Graves' hyperthyroidism.

In this sample, this clonotype turned up many times. The chain links TRBV2 to TRBJ2-7, with 8 bases lining up with TRBD1. Looked up from germline, CDR1 is SNHLY and CDR2 is FYNNEI. The CDR3 spans 15 residues. V was clipped by 3 bases and J by 5 bases; unmatched bases: 9. CDR3 in amino acids: CASSDLSTGEDEQYF. As DNA, the CDR3 is TGTGCCAGCAGTGACTTGTCGACAGGGGAGGACGAGCAGTACTTC.

This chain connects TRBV29-1 to TRBJ1-2; a possible D gene is TRBD1 (6 bases). CDR3 size: 10 residues. Trimming removed 3 bases at V and 12 bases at J, with 11 bases between. CDR1 and CDR2 (germline): SQVTM, ANQGSEA. Written as DNA, the CDR3 is TGCAGCGTTGACGCTGGGGGCAACACCTTC. It encodes CSVDAGGNTF.

The CDR3, as DNA: TGTGCCACCAGTGACATATATACCTACGAGCAGTACTTC. It yields the protein CATSDIYTYEQYF. J is TRBJ2-7 and V is TRBV24-1; the D is unclear. CDR1 KGHDR and CDR2 SFDVKD come from the germline V gene. V lost 4 bases to trimming and J lost 2 bases, with 8 bases between them. There are 13 residues in the CDR3.

The V gene is TRBV4-3, the J gene TRBJ2-7; 16 bases fit TRBD2. Per the germline V gene, CDR1 is LGHNA and CDR2 is YSLEER. V shed 3 bases and J 5 bases; nucleotides not matched to a gene: 10. The CDR3 covers 18 residues. The CDR3 protein is CASSHGTSGGAKSHEQYF. CDR3 DNA sequence: TGCGCCAGCAGCCATGGGACTAGCGGGGGGGCAAAATCTCACGAGCAGTACTTC.

This rearrangement joins TRBV15 to TRBJ1-6, with D uncertain. Trimming pared 3 bases from V and 5 bases from J, leaving 11 bases between. Germline V gene data show CDR1 as LNHNV and CDR2 as YYDKDF (reference sequence). The CDR3 is 15 residues long. CDR3 in DNA: TGTGCCACCAGCAGCGCCGGGGTCAATAATTCACCCCTCCACTTT. Its translation is CATSSAGVNNSPLHF.

This clonotype was seen many times. CDR3 in DNA: TGTGCCAGCAGCTCAGCGGGAAAACATTCACCCCTCCACTTT. Protein: CASSSAGKHSPLHF. This rearrangement joins TRBV5-6 to TRBJ1-6, with D unclear. Germline V gene sequence: CDR1 SGHDT, CDR2 YYEEEE. V was cut by 3 bases and J by 8 bases, with 12 bases left in between. This CDR3 has 14 residues.

This clonotype was found many times. The chain employs TRBV29-1 and TRBJ1-5; unclear D gene. The CDR3 consists of 13 residues. Germline CDR1 and CDR2: SQVTM and ANQGSEA. Between the trimmed V and J ends, which lost 7 bases and 0 bases, there was a span of 10 bases. The CDR3 protein is CSAMTRSNQPQHF. CDR3 in DNA: TGCAGCGCTATGACCCGTAGCAATCAGCCCCAGCATTTT.

This clonotype was seen more than once but under ten times. Relative to the germline gene, one junction end is altered; a read error may explain this. The rearrangement links TRBV7-3 to TRBJ2-5; 9 bases line up with TRBD2. The CDR3 contains 15 residues. Germline loops: CDR1 SGHTA, CDR2 FQGTGA. The CDR3 loop reads CASSLTSSGTESQYF. The DNA of the CDR3 is TGTGCCAGCAGCTTAACGTCTAGCGGGACGGAGAGCCAGTACTTC.

This clonotype was observed a handful of times. The V gene is TRBV20-1, the J gene TRBJ1-2; 10 bases map to TRBD1. There are 16 residues in the CDR3. The junction had 10 bases not matched to a gene; V was cut back by 2 bases and J by 4 bases. Germline V gives CDR1 DFQATT, CDR2 SNEGSKA (reference sequence). The CDR3 protein is CSARSTGQGGSYGYTF. CDR3 sequence (DNA): TGCAGTGCTAGATCTACAGGACAGGGGGGATCCTATGGCTACACCTTC.

This chain links TRBV2 with TRBJ1-6; D gene unclear. The germline CDR1 and CDR2 sequences are SNHLY and FYNNEI. This CDR3 contains 13 residues. Between the trimmed V and J ends, which lost 7 bases and 8 bases, there was a span of 12 bases. The DNA of the CDR3 is TGTGCCAGCACTAACAGTTTCGATTCACCCCTCCACTTT. It is translated as CASTNSFDSPLHF. Variable domain in full (rest from reference TRBV2 and TRBJ1-6): EPEVTQTPSHQVTQMGQEVILRCVPISNHLYFYWYRQILGQKVEFLVSFYNNEISEKSEIFDDQFSVERPDGSNFTLKIRSTKLEDSAMYFCASTNSFDSPLHFGNGTRLTVT.

This clonotype was observed a single time. Given a much more abundant clone one base away, this may be a read error. This sequence joins TRBV7-8 and TRBJ2-7; TRBD2 aligns across 10 bases. This CDR3 is 16 amino acids long. CDR1 is SGHVS, CDR2 FQNEAQ, per germline. V lost 1 base and J lost 5; bases outside the gene matches: 8. The CDR3 sequence: CASSLDFSGGTDEQYF. The DNA of the CDR3 is TGTGCCAGCAGCTTAGATTTTAGCGGGGGGACCGACGAGCAGTACTTC.

This clonotype turned up a few times. This chain links TRBV7-3 with TRBJ2-7; TRBD1 matches 7 bases. Unmatched junction bases numbered 11, after V lost 5 bases and J lost 4 bases. Germline CDR1 SGHTA, CDR2 FQGTGA. The CDR3 contains 15 residues. The CDR3 sequence is CASSQRDPGGYEQYF. In nucleotides, the CDR3 is TGTGCCAGCAGCCAACGGGACCCAGGGGGTTACGAGCAGTACTTC. The variable domain in full, completed from reference TRBV7-3 and TRBJ2-7, reads GAGVSQTPSNKVTEKGKYVELRCDPISGHTALYWYRQSLGQGPEFLIYFQGTGAADDSGLPNDRFFAVRPEGSVSTLKIQRTERGDSAVYLCASSQRDPGGYEQYFGPGTRLTVT.

This clonotype showed up just a few times. The J gene is TRBJ1-6, the V gene TRBV6-5; D gene ambiguous. Germline V lookup: CDR1 MNHEY, CDR2 SVGAGI. This CDR3 spans 15 amino acids. Deletions cut 5 bases from V and 11 bases from J, with 19 bases between. The DNA for the CDR3 is TGTGCCAGCAGTGAACTGGGCACTTACCAGGCACCCCTCCACTTT. Translation gives CASSELGTYQAPLHF.

The sample holds a few counts of this clonotype. The chain links TRBV25-1 to TRBJ1-1; the match to TRBD1 covers 8 bases. V lost 7 bases and J lost 5; bases outside the gene matches: 9. The CDR3 contains 14 residues. CDR1 and CDR2 from the germline V gene are MGHDK and SYGVNS. The CDR3 here is CASKNRGIGTEAFF. DNA for the CDR3: TGTGCCAGCAAAAACAGGGGGATTGGGACTGAAGCTTTCTTT.

This clonotype was seen a handful of times. The gene calls are TRBV5-5 and TRBJ2-2, with D unclear. Germline assignment: CDR1 SGHKS and CDR2 YYEKEE (reference sequence). This CDR3 has 16 amino acids. Trimming took 4 bases from V and 6 from J, leaving 19 bases between them. The CDR3 DNA follows: TGTGCCAGCAGCCGGATCGCGTCCCCTACCGCCGGGGAGCTGTTTTTT. Residues: CASSRIASPTAGELFF.

This clonotype was counted between two and nine times. The J gene is TRBJ2-6, the V gene TRBV5-5, with D tentatively TRBD2 (5 bases). This CDR3 region has 16 residues. Germline CDR1 reads SGHKS; CDR2 reads YYEKEE (reference sequence). Trimming pared 0 bases from V and 2 bases from J, leaving 9 bases between. CDR3 nucleotide sequence: TGTGCCAGCAGCTTGGCCACGGGGACTGGGGCCAACGTCCTGACTTTC. Residues: CASSLATGTGANVLTF. Using reference TRBV5-5 and TRBJ2-6 for the parts outside the CDR3, the full variable domain is DAGVTQSPTHLIKTRGQQVTLRCSPISGHKSVSWYQQVLGQGPQFIFQYYEKEERGRGNFPDRFSARQFPNYSSELNVNALLLGDSALYLCASSLATGTGANVLTFGAGSRLTVL.

This clonotype was counted a few times. This rearrangement joins TRBV5-6 to TRBJ2-6; 7 bases are a match to TRBD1. With 4 bases clipped from V and 4 bases from J, the junction kept 14 bases outside the gene matches. Per germline, CDR1 SGHDT and CDR2 YYEEEE. The CDR3 is made up of 18 amino acids. CDR3 nucleotide sequence: TGTGCCAGCAGCGACCCCGGGACAGACCCGTGGGGGGCCAACGTCCTGACTTTC. It translates to CASSDPGTDPWGANVLTF.

This clonotype came up a few times. The chain is built from TRBV5-5 and TRBJ1-3; D gene unclear. The CDR3 contains 13 residues. The germline gives CDR1 SGHKS, CDR2 YYEKEE (reference sequence). Deletions cut 4 bases from V and 4 bases from J, with 9 bases between. CDR3 in amino acids: CASSRTRGNTIYF. Here the CDR3 DNA reads TGTGCCAGCAGCCGAACGAGAGGAAACACCATATATTTT.

The rearrangement links TRBV10-3 to TRBJ2-1; tentatively, D is TRBD1 or TRBD2 (5 bases each). Deletions cut 10 bases from V and 6 bases from J, with 13 bases between. The CDR3 runs to 12 residues. Germline CDR1 ENHRY, CDR2 SYGVKD. The CDR3 spells CASNWGINEQFF. The CDR3, as DNA: TGTGCCAGCAACTGGGGGATCAATGAGCAGTTCTTC.

This chain links TRBV20-1 with TRBJ1-2; 10 bases match TRBD1. The germline V gene encodes CDR1 DFQATT and CDR2 SNEGSKA (reference sequence). With V trimmed by 7 bases and J by 8 bases, 4 bases remained unmatched. This CDR3 contains 11 residues. The CDR3 sequence is CSVDRGLGYTF. For the CDR3, the DNA is TGCAGTGTAGACAGGGGGCTGGGCTACACCTTC.

The chain employs TRBV30 and TRBJ1-2; D remains ambiguous. V dropped 5 bases and J dropped 9 bases, with 13 bases sitting between them. The CDR3 length is 11 residues. Germline V gene lookup returns CDR1 GTSNPN and CDR2 SVGIG (reference sequence). This chain's CDR3 is CAWSREFRYTF. The CDR3 DNA reads TGTGCCTGGTCCCGGGAGTTTCGCTACACCTTC.

This clonotype was seen many times. The chain is built from TRBV7-9 and TRBJ2-6; no clear D gene. With 5 bases removed from V and 4 bases from J, the gap between germline ends came to 6 bases. Germline loops: CDR1 SEHNR, CDR2 FQNEAQ (reference sequence). The CDR3 has 13 residues. The CDR3 sequence is CASSQAGANVLTF. The CDR3 DNA reads as TGTGCCAGCAGCCAAGCCGGGGCCAACGTCCTGACTTTC.

This CDR3 is CASSPRTNNEKLFF. DNA of the CDR3: TGTGCCAGCAGCCCTAGGACCAATAATGAAAAACTGTTTTTT. The chain combines TRBV7-9 with TRBJ1-4; D call uncertain. V dropped 5 bases and J dropped 4 bases, with 11 bases sitting between them. This CDR3 has 14 amino acids. CDR1 and CDR2 (germline): SEHNR, FQNEAQ (reference sequence).

This clonotype occurred a few times. The V gene is TRBV20-1, the J gene TRBJ1-2, with D tentatively TRBD1 (6 bases). The CDR3 is 13 amino acids. The germline gives CDR1 DFQATT, CDR2 SNEGSKA (reference sequence). V lost 6 bases and J 4 bases, leaving 15 bases between the germline ends. CDR3 amino acids: CSATLGTTYGYTF. The CDR3 nucleotides read TGCAGTGCCACTCTCGGGACAACCTATGGCTACACCTTC.